A selection of T cell receptor beta chains follows, all from one sample in a study of blood T cell repertoires in COVID-19. Profiling relied on immunoSEQ multiplex PCR, and the TCRdb table lists in-frame clones only, not all of them. The data contain just over 50,000 clones, approximately 86% of them singletons. What was sequenced was peripheral blood. The receptors were sampled from an older man with active COVID-19. Both conserved end residues are part of each CDR3. The D gene is left open where the match is weak. A row's size may be missing; if present it is once, few, many or a size class.

J gene: TRBJ2-3; D gene: TRBD2; clone size: -; CDR3 length: 15; V gene: TRBV6-2/TRBV6-3; CDR3 DNA: TGTGCCAGCAGTTACTCGAGGGAGGGGTCAGATACGCAGTATTTT; CDR3 protein: CASSYSREGSDTQYF
J gene: TRBJ2-1; D gene: TRBD2; clone size: -; CDR3 length: 16; V gene: TRBV14; CDR3 DNA: TGTGCCACCTCCACTAGCGGAAGACAATCCTACAATGAGCAGTTCTTC; CDR3 protein: CATSTSGRQSYNEQFF
J gene: TRBJ2-3; D gene: TRBD2; clone size: -; CDR3 length: 16; V gene: TRBV27; CDR3 DNA: TGTGCCAGCTCTCCCGAGCCGGGACTAGCTGCAGATACGCAGTATTTT; CDR3 protein: CASSPEPGLAADTQYF
J gene: TRBJ2-5; D gene: TRBD2; clone size: -; CDR3 length: 14; V gene: TRBV11-2; CDR3 DNA: TGTGCCAGCAGCTTAGATCGGGGGGGGGAGACCCAGTACTTC; CDR3 protein: CASSLDRGGETQYF
J gene: TRBJ2-3; D gene: -; clone size: once; CDR3 length: 14; V gene: TRBV2; CDR3 DNA: TGTGCCAGCAGGTCGAAGCCGAAATCAGATACGCAGTATTTT; CDR3 protein: CASRSKPKSDTQYF
J gene: TRBJ2-7; D gene: -; clone size: -; CDR3 length: 12; V gene: TRBV6-5; CDR3 DNA: TGTGCCAGCAGCGGCGGATCCTACGAGCAGTACTTC; CDR3 protein: CASSGGSYEQYF
J gene: TRBJ2-7; D gene: -; clone size: -; CDR3 length: 17; V gene: TRBV3-1/TRBV3-2; CDR3 DNA: TGTGCCAGCAGCCCTGCTTTCAGGACAGTTTTCTCCTACGAGCAGTACTTC; CDR3 protein: CASSPAFRTVFSYEQYF
J gene: TRBJ1-4; D gene: TRBD1; clone size: -; CDR3 length: 13; V gene: TRBV2; CDR3 DNA: TGTGCCAGCTTAGGACAGGGTGATGAAAAACTGTTTTTT; CDR3 protein: CASLGQGDEKLFF
J gene: TRBJ2-1; D gene: -; clone size: few; CDR3 length: 15; V gene: TRBV19; CDR3 DNA: TGTGCCAGTAGTATCGGCCAGGGGCGAAACAATGAGCAGTTCTTC; CDR3 protein: CASSIGQGRNNEQFF
J gene: TRBJ2-1; D gene: TRBD1; clone size: once; CDR3 length: 11; V gene: TRBV6-5; CDR3 DNA: TGTGCCAGCAGACGACAGGGGAAGCAGTTCTTC; CDR3 protein: CASRRQGKQFF